These 10 T cell receptor beta chains were all obtained from the same sample, sequenced in a study of blood T cell repertoires in COVID-19 (dated by TCRdb to 2019 to 2021). The receptor library was made with the immunoSEQ multiplex PCR assay. The source is immuneACCESS, and TCRdb retained only in-frame sequences with V and J called. Part of the clones is not carried over; for the studies checked, unresolved V genes explain less than half of this, and the remainder is unexplained. Recorded for this sample are about 220,000 clones; approximately 85% of them occurred a single time. The ten largest make up 2.9% of the sample. The sequenced material came from peripheral blood. The receptors come from a man between 50 and 59 years old who had recovered from COVID-19.

V usage is TRBV7-9 and J usage is TRBJ2-1; D not certain. Germline lookup yields CDR1 SEHNR and CDR2 FQNEAQ (reference sequence). V was cut by 4 bases and J by 4 bases, with 8 bases left in between. The CDR3 is 13 residues long. CDR3 region: CASSSVGYNEQFF. In DNA form, the CDR3 reads TGTGCCAGCAGCTCGGTCGGGTACAATGAGCAGTTCTTC.

This chain connects TRBV28 to TRBJ2-1; D may be TRBD1 (5 bases). This CDR3 is 12 amino acids long. Germline lookup yields CDR1 MDHEN and CDR2 SYDVKM. V was clipped by 7 bases and J by 10 bases, with 14 bases between them. CDR3 in amino acids: CASNQGGWEQFF. The CDR3 DNA reads TGTGCCAGCAATCAGGGTGGGTGGGAGCAGTTCTTC.

The chain uses TRBV5-4 and TRBJ1-1, with 10 bases matching TRBD1. The CDR3 contains 12 residues. In germline, CDR1 is SGHNT, CDR2 YYREEE (reference sequence). After removal of 4 bases from V and 9 bases from J, the junction contained 3 bases not matched to a gene. CDR3 in amino acids: CASSGDRGQAFF. CDR3 DNA sequence: TGTGCCAGCAGCGGCGACAGGGGGCAAGCTTTCTTT.

This clone was observed a handful of times. The genes are TRBV12-3 or TRBV12-4 and TRBJ1-1; weak D call: TRBD1 (6 bases). This CDR3 has 13 amino acids. V dropped 6 bases and J dropped 3 bases, with 11 bases sitting between them. The CDR3 DNA sequence: TGTGCCAGCAGACACAGGGTTGACACTGAAGCTTTCTTT. The encoded protein is CASRHRVDTEAFF.

CDR3 nucleotide sequence: TGTGCCAGCAGCTTAAAGGGGTTGTCTATAGATACGCAGTATTTT. This gives the protein CASSLKGLSIDTQYF. The chain joins TRBV7-2 to TRBJ2-3; the D gene is possibly TRBD1 (5 bases). Trimming took off 2 bases at V and 5 bases at J, with 14 bases between the two ends. The CDR3 loop spans 15 amino acids. Germline V gene data show CDR1 as SGHTA and CDR2 as FQGNSA.

This clone came up a few times. This chain connects TRBV5-1 to TRBJ2-2; 7 nucleotides agree with TRBD1. The CDR3 loop spans 15 amino acids. V trimming: 4 bases; J trimming: 9 bases; junction bases outside the gene matches: 12. The germline CDR1 and CDR2 sequences are SGHRS and YFSETQ. The CDR3 DNA reads as TGCGCCAGCAGCCTCGCCGGACAGGTGGGGAGGGAGCTGTTTTTT. It is translated as CASSLAGQVGRELFF.

This chain links TRBV6-5 with TRBJ1-2, with D possibly matching TRBD1 (6 bases). The CDR3 consists of 13 residues. V shed 7 bases and J shed 7 bases, with 16 bases lying between them. CDR1 and CDR2 from the germline V gene are MNHEY and SVGAGI. The CDR3 protein is CASTKSVGAGYTF. The CDR3 bases are TGTGCCAGCACCAAATCGGTGGGGGCTGGCTACACCTTC.

This clone was seen once. The chain recombines TRBV5-8 with TRBJ2-1, with 11 bases that match TRBD2. After removal of 2 bases from V and 4 bases from J, the junction contained 8 bases not matched to a gene. The CDR3 totals 17 residues. Looked up from germline, CDR1 is SGHTS and CDR2 is YDEGEE. The CDR3 here is CASSFLKGTSGYNEQFF. DNA of the CDR3: TGTGCCAGCAGCTTTCTGAAAGGGACTAGCGGATACAATGAGCAGTTCTTC.

The chain joins TRBV7-8 to TRBJ2-1; no definite D call. Germline V gene lookup returns CDR1 SGHVS and CDR2 FQNEAQ. CDR3 length: 12 residues. Trimming removed 2 bases at V and 6 bases at J, with 5 bases between. The CDR3 loop reads CASSLTVNEQFF. The CDR3 region has the DNA TGTGCCAGCAGCTTAACAGTCAATGAGCAGTTCTTC.

The V gene is TRBV3-1 (or the pseudogene TRBV3-2), the J gene TRBJ2-1; D is possibly TRBD2 (5 bases). Germline V CDR1 and CDR2: LGHDT, YNNKEL (reference sequence). With 4 bases removed from V and 3 bases from J, the gap between germline ends came to 16 bases. This CDR3 spans 16 amino acids. CDR3 sequence: CASSPRGPAVYNEQFF. For the CDR3, the DNA is TGTGCCAGCAGCCCCCGGGGTCCCGCGGTCTACAATGAGCAGTTCTTC.